This TCR beta chain was recovered during a study of blood T cell repertoires in COVID-19. Across the whole study: Italy, Spain and the United States were the sources of the convalescent and acute COVID-19 samples. Nucleic acid was either cDNA or gDNA, and it came from T cells, B-cell-depleted T cells, or PBMCs.

In the original workflow: From reference gene primer amplification, estimates of nucleated cell counts were derived. TCRdb's table, derived via immunoSEQ multiplex PCR, lists solely in-frame clones and lacks some. The V and J calls and the clone size are those of that table, but D and trimming were determined from the DNA. The data hold around 140,000 clones, with about 91% observed a single time. Trimming took 3 bases from V and 8 from J, leaving 16 bases between them. Germline V gene lookup returns CDR1 SNHLY and CDR2 FYNNEI. This CDR3 is 15 amino acids long. The clonotype originates from a man aged 45-65 years with acute or convalescent COVID-19. The chain recombines TRBV2 with TRBJ1-4; D may be TRBD1 (6 bases). The sample consisted of peripheral blood. CDR3 protein: CASSDRGRGFEKLFF. CDR3 coding DNA: TGTGCCAGCAGTGATCGGGGCAGGGGATTCGAAAAACTGTTTTTT. Together with reference TRBV2 and TRBJ1-4, the CDR3 gives the full variable domain: EPEVTQTPSHQVTQMGQEVILRCVPISNHLYFYWYRQILGQKVEFLVSFYNNEISEKSEIFDDQFSVERPDGSNFTLKIRSTKLEDSAMYFCASSDRGRGFEKLFFGSGTQLSVL.